Presented here are 16 T cell receptor beta chains from one specimen sequenced in a study of shared clonotypes between healthy human individuals. Generated by immunoSEQ multiplex PCR, the TCRdb table keeps only in-frame clones and is missing some. The sample lists about 490,000 clones; over 70% were seen once. The sequenced material came from PBMCs. Receptors were obtained from a middle-aged woman in good health. Some clones in this sample may be carry-over from other donors' samples.

A note on this clone: A far larger clone differs by one base, so this is likely a read error. The V gene is TRBV9, the J gene TRBJ2-2; no clear D gene. This CDR3 contains 12 residues. Germline values: CDR1 SGDLS, CDR2 YYNGEE. V lost 4 bases to trimming and J lost 3 bases, with 4 bases between them. The CDR3 DNA follows: TGTGCCAGCAGCCCCTACACCGGGGAGCTGTTTTTT. Amino acids: CASSPYTGELFF.

The genes are TRBV18 and TRBJ2-1, with D perhaps TRBD2 (6 bases). This CDR3 is built from 14 residues. V dropped 10 bases and J dropped 3 bases, with 16 bases sitting between them. In germline, CDR1 is KGHSH, CDR2 LQKENI. The chain's CDR3 is CATVVGSGYNEQFF. CDR3 sequence (DNA): TGTGCCACGGTCGTAGGTAGCGGCTACAATGAGCAGTTCTTC.

This chain joins TRBV28 and TRBJ1-2, with D unresolved. CDR3 length: 12 amino acids. V lost 6 bases to trimming and J lost 5 bases, with 10 bases between them. Germline V gene data show CDR1 as MDHEN and CDR2 as SYDVKM. CDR3 sequence reads: CASRLAGYGYTF. CDR3 coding DNA: TGTGCCAGCAGACTGGCTGGGTATGGCTACACCTTC.

This sequence joins TRBV19 and TRBJ2-7; 7 bases align to TRBD1. This CDR3 has 13 residues. From germline, CDR1 is LNHDA and CDR2 SQIVND (reference sequence). V dropped 3 bases and J dropped 6; count of bases not matched to a gene: 5. The DNA for the CDR3 is TGTGCCAGTAGTATCCCCGGGGACAGCGAGCAGTACTTC. This codes for CASSIPGDSEQYF.

This chain uses TRBV19 with TRBJ1-2, with TRBD1 as a possible D gene (6 bases). Germline V CDR1 and CDR2: LNHDA, SQIVND (reference sequence). The CDR3 loop spans 13 amino acids. Trimming removed 7 bases at V and 4 bases at J, with 13 bases between. CDR3 bases: TGTGCCAGTACCGTGACAGGAACCTATGGCTACACCTTC. Its protein product is CASTVTGTYGYTF.

A word on this clone: The sample has other DNA sequences that encode this CDR3 too. The chain uses TRBV5-4 and TRBJ2-7; 7 nucleotides align to TRBD2. The V and J ends lost 0 bases and 1 base, in that order; junction bases with no gene match: 4. Looked up from germline, CDR1 is SGHNT and CDR2 is YYREEE (reference sequence). This CDR3 comprises 15 residues. The CDR3 nucleotides are TGTGCCAGCAGCTTGGCGCCTAGCGGATCCTACGAGCAGTACTTC. This gives the protein CASSLAPSGSYEQYF.

The V and J genes are TRBV9 and TRBJ2-5; D is ambiguous. Germline V lookup: CDR1 SGDLS, CDR2 YYNGEE. V was shortened by 2 bases and J by 5 bases, with 13 bases between the two germline ends. This CDR3 spans 14 amino acids. CDR3 loop: CASSVSGADETQYF. In DNA, the CDR3 is TGTGCCAGCAGCGTTAGTGGTGCGGACGAGACCCAGTACTTC.

This clone has a single count. The chain carries TRBV29-1 and TRBJ1-2; D is possibly TRBD1 (5 bases). The CDR3 has 11 residues. The V gene lost 1 base and the J gene lost 6 bases, with 6 bases spanning the gap. Per germline, CDR1 SQVTM and CDR2 ANQGSEA. CDR3 residues: CSVEVGHGYTF. The CDR3 coding sequence is TGCAGCGTTGAAGTGGGACATGGCTACACCTTC.

This clone has only a few counts. The rearrangement links TRBV27 to TRBJ2-7, with a tentative D call TRBD1 (6 bases). CDR3 size: 15 residues. Trimming took 8 bases from V and 3 from J, leaving 20 bases between them. CDR1 is MNHEY, CDR2 SMNVEV, per germline (reference sequence). The CDR3 DNA sequence: TGTGCCAGCCGAAACAGGCCAATCAGGGGCTACGAGCAGTACTTC. Translating it yields CASRNRPIRGYEQYF.

V usage is TRBV6-1 and J usage is TRBJ2-7; TRBD1 matches 8 bases. The CDR3 covers 15 residues. J was trimmed by 9 bases and V by 0 bases; bases with no gene match: 10. The germline V gene encodes CDR1 MNHNS and CDR2 SASEGT. CDR3 protein: CASSEAGQGLTGQYF. DNA for the CDR3: TGTGCCAGCAGTGAAGCAGGACAGGGTTTGACGGGGCAGTACTTC.

This clone was counted only a few times. The V and J genes are TRBV5-6 and TRBJ2-7; 8 nucleotides match TRBD1. The CDR3 covers 15 residues. Trimming removed 0 bases from V and 2 bases from J; junction bases left unmatched: 4. Germline CDR1 SGHDT, CDR2 YYEEEE. CDR3 nucleotides: TGTGCCAGCAGCTTGGCCCCGGGACAGGCCTACGAGCAGTACTTC. This codes for CASSLAPGQAYEQYF.

Of note for this clone: This CDR3 is also generated by other DNA sequences in the sample. This chain joins TRBV27 and TRBJ2-3; D remains ambiguous. The V and J ends lost 3 bases and 0 bases respectively, with 7 bases between them. Germline lookup yields CDR1 MNHEY and CDR2 SMNVEV (reference sequence). There are 14 residues in the CDR3. The CDR3 sequence is CASSLSLSTDTQYF. The DNA for the CDR3 is TGTGCCAGCAGTTTGTCCCTCAGCACAGATACGCAGTATTTT.

The chain employs TRBV11-3 and TRBJ2-7; TRBD1 might be the D (6 bases). The CDR3 has 15 amino acids. Germline values: CDR1 SGHNT, CDR2 YENEEA. V lost 0 bases to trimming and J lost 0 bases, with 9 bases between them. DNA for the CDR3: TGTGCCAGCAGCTTAGATTCCAGGGGCTCCTACGAGCAGTACTTC. It is translated as CASSLDSRGSYEQYF.

A note on this clone: The same CDR3 can be traced to other DNA sequences in this sample. The chain employs TRBV29-1 and TRBJ1-4; D not resolved. The germline CDR1 and CDR2 sequences are SQVTM and ANQGSEA. The CDR3 has 12 amino acids. Trimming pared 7 bases from V and 8 bases from J, leaving 14 bases between. Here the CDR3 reads CSARDLGEKLFF. DNA of the CDR3: TGCAGCGCTCGTGATTTAGGCGAAAAACTGTTTTTT.

This clone was counted only a few times. The chain is built from TRBV25-1 and TRBJ2-1, with unresolved D. The CDR3 extends over 18 amino acids. V was trimmed by 3 bases and J by 4 bases, leaving 22 bases between them. Germline values: CDR1 MGHDK, CDR2 SYGVNS. In DNA form, the CDR3 reads TGTGCCAGCAGTGATCAGAGGCAGACCAGAAACCCTTACAATGAGCAGTTCTTC. It encodes CASSDQRQTRNPYNEQFF.

The genes are TRBV19 and TRBJ1-1, with no clear D. Trimming pared 5 bases from V and 1 base from J, leaving 8 bases between. The CDR3 spans 13 residues. CDR1 LNHDA and CDR2 SQIVND come from the germline V gene (reference sequence). The CDR3 region has the DNA TGTGCCAGTAGTCTCTGGGGGAACACTGAAGCTTTCTTT. It encodes CASSLWGNTEAFF.